Listed below are T cell receptor beta chains from one sample, sequenced in a study of a mutant IDH1 vaccine in newly diagnosed glioma. Sequencing was performed with immunoSEQ multiplex PCR; in TCRdb, only in-frame clones are kept and a portion is missing. Among about 59,000 clones, around 92% were seen once, and the ten largest hold over 2.5%. The input for sequencing was PBMCs, taken from a glioma patient treated with radiotherapy, temozolomide or both. Receptors originate from a man between 45 and 60 years old with glioma. Each CDR3 is given with its conserved first and last residue. Fields, in order: J gene, clone size, V gene, D gene, CDR3 protein, CDR3 DNA. A D gene is named only where the DNA matches it firmly. Expanded clones are given a class, and other clones once, few, many or no size at all.

J: TRBJ1-5
size: NA
V: TRBV7-8
D: TRBD1
CDR3: CASSRFTGGNQPQHF
DNA: TGTGCCAGCAGCCGTTTTACAGGGGGCAATCAGCCCCAGCATTTT

J: TRBJ2-1
size: NA
V: TRBV13
D: NA
CDR3: CASSLGGQNEQFF
DNA: TGTGCCAGCAGCTTAGGGGGGCAGAATGAGCAGTTCTTC

J: TRBJ1-1
size: NA
V: TRBV5-1
D: NA
CDR3: CASSFQENTEAFF
DNA: TGCGCCAGCAGCTTTCAAGAAAACACTGAAGCTTTCTTT

J: TRBJ2-7
size: NA
V: TRBV28
D: NA
CDR3: CASTRGRGEQYF
DNA: TGTGCCAGCACGAGGGGGAGGGGTGAGCAGTACTTC

J: TRBJ1-4
size: once
V: TRBV5-1
D: TRBD1
CDR3: CASSRTGGQSNEKLFF
DNA: TGCGCCAGCAGCCGGACAGGGGGCCAATCGAATGAAAAACTGTTTTTT

J: TRBJ1-5
size: NA
V: TRBV2
D: NA
CDR3: CASSEEGQQPQHF
DNA: TGTGCCAGCAGTGAAGAAGGGCAACAGCCCCAGCATTTT

J: TRBJ2-7
size: NA
V: TRBV21-1
D: NA
CDR3: CASSHLWPRRYREIAYEQYF
DNA: TGTGCCAGCAGCCACCTTTGGCCCCGACGTTACAGGGAAATTGCCTACGAGCAGTACTTC

J: TRBJ2-7
size: NA
V: TRBV5-6
D: NA
CDR3: CASSSIMGQETYEQYF
DNA: TGTGCCAGCAGCTCTATAATGGGGCAGGAGACCTACGAGCAGTACTTC

J: TRBJ1-1
size: once
V: TRBV30
D: TRBD1
CDR3: CAWSLEGAASEAFF
DNA: TGTGCCTGGAGTTTGGAGGGGGCAGCTAGTGAAGCTTTCTTT

J: TRBJ2-2
size: NA
V: TRBV19
D: NA
CDR3: CASMGPDRLAGELFF
DNA: TGTGCCAGTATGGGGCCCGACAGGCTAGCCGGGGAGCTGTTTTTT

J: TRBJ2-1
size: NA
V: TRBV5-8
D: NA
CDR3: CASSLALWTGSYNEQFF
DNA: TGTGCCAGCAGCTTGGCCTTGTGGACGGGTTCCTACAATGAGCAGTTCTTC

J: TRBJ1-5
size: NA
V: TRBV6-1
D: NA
CDR3: CASSEAARRGGQPQHF
DNA: TGTGCCAGCAGTGAAGCAGCCCGAAGGGGTGGTCAGCCCCAGCATTTT

J: TRBJ2-4
size: NA
V: TRBV7-8
D: TRBD2
CDR3: CASSLAGGPGNIQYF
DNA: TGTGCCAGCAGCTTAGCGGGAGGGCCAGGGAACATTCAGTACTTC

J: TRBJ1-5
size: NA
V: TRBV11-2
D: NA
CDR3: CASSQTGQNQPQHF
DNA: TGTGCCAGCAGCCAAACGGGGCAGAATCAGCCCCAGCATTTT

J: TRBJ1-4
size: few
V: TRBV7-8
D: NA
CDR3: CASSLVGSYAGKLFF
DNA: TGTGCCAGCAGCTTAGTCGGGAGTTACGCGGGAAAACTGTTTTTT

J: TRBJ2-1
size: NA
V: TRBV5-4
D: TRBD2
CDR3: CASSGGLFGGGALMSEQFF
DNA: TGTGCCAGCAGCGGGGGCCTTTTTGGCGGGGGGGCCTTAATGAGTGAGCAGTTCTTC